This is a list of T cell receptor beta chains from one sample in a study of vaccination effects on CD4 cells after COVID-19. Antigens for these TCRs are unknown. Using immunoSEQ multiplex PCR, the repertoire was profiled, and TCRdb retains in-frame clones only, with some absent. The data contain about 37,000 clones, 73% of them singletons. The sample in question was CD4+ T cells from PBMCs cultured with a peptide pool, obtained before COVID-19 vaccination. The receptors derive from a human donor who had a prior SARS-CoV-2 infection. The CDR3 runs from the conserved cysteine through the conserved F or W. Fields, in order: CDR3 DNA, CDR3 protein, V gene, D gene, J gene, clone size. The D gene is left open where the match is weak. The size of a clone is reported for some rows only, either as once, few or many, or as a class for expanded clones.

DNA: TGTGCCAGCTCCCCGAGTTTCACAGATACGCAGTATTTT
CDR3: CASSPSFTDTQYF
V: TRBV18
D: .
J: TRBJ2-3
size: .

DNA: TGTGCCAGCAGTTACTCGAGAGGGACCGCTTCCTACGAGCAGTACTTC
CDR3: CASSYSRGTASYEQYF
V: TRBV6-5
D: .
J: TRBJ2-7
size: .

DNA: TGCGCCAGCAGCTTGGGGGATGGGTGGACCTACGAGCAGTACTTC
CDR3: CASSLGDGWTYEQYF
V: TRBV5-1
D: .
J: TRBJ2-7
size: few

DNA: TGCAGTGCCCAAAGTGCCTATGGCTACACCTTC
CDR3: CSAQSAYGYTF
V: TRBV20-1
D: .
J: TRBJ1-2
size: .

DNA: TGTGCCACCAGCCCAACCGGGACAGGGGGGTTTTACTCCTACAATGAGCAGTTCTTC
CDR3: CATSPTGTGGFYSYNEQFF
V: TRBV15
D: TRBD1
J: TRBJ2-1
size: .

DNA: TGTGCCAGCAGTGAATTTCGGCGGGAAAATCAGCCCCAGCATTTT
CDR3: CASSEFRRENQPQHF
V: TRBV2
D: .
J: TRBJ1-5
size: few

DNA: TGTGCCAGCAGCTCCGGTGGACTAGCGGGAGGGGATACGCAGTATTTT
CDR3: CASSSGGLAGGDTQYF
V: TRBV5-4
D: TRBD2
J: TRBJ2-3
size: few

DNA: TGTGCCAGCAGTTACGACAGGTTCACTGAAGCTTTCTTT
CDR3: CASSYDRFTEAFF
V: TRBV6-5
D: .
J: TRBJ1-1
size: once

DNA: TGCGCCAGCAGCCCACAGGGTTTCGGGAACACTGAAGCTTTCTTT
CDR3: CASSPQGFGNTEAFF
V: TRBV5-1
D: .
J: TRBJ1-1
size: .

DNA: TGTGCCAGTACCGTAGACAGGGGGCGACCGGGGGAAAAACTGTTTTTT
CDR3: CASTVDRGRPGEKLFF
V: TRBV19
D: TRBD1
J: TRBJ1-4
size: .

DNA: TGTGCCAGTAGTACCGACAGGGAGGGGTATCAGCCCCAGCATTTT
CDR3: CASSTDREGYQPQHF
V: TRBV19
D: TRBD1
J: TRBJ1-5
size: .

DNA: TGTGCCAGCACATCCCTGTGGACAGGGGTCACAGATACGCAGTATTTT
CDR3: CASTSLWTGVTDTQYF
V: TRBV7-9
D: TRBD1
J: TRBJ2-3
size: few

DNA: TGCAGCGTAGACCGGCCACAGCGGATGTCGGATTCACCCCTCCACTTT
CDR3: CSVDRPQRMSDSPLHF
V: TRBV29-1
D: .
J: TRBJ1-6
size: once

DNA: TGTGCCAGCTCCCAAGACTCATACGAGCAGTACTTC
CDR3: CASSQDSYEQYF
V: TRBV18
D: .
J: TRBJ2-7
size: .

DNA: TGTGCCAGCACACCACGGAACGGAGACCCCTCCGGCTACACCTTC
CDR3: CASTPRNGDPSGYTF
V: TRBV11-3
D: .
J: TRBJ1-2
size: .

DNA: TGTGCCAGCAGCCAATTATCCACTCAGTTAAGTCAGCCCCAGCATTTT
CDR3: CASSQLSTQLSQPQHF
V: TRBV16
D: .
J: TRBJ1-5
size: .

DNA: TGTGCCAGCAGCCTACAGGGGGGCAATTCACCCCTCCACTTT
CDR3: CASSLQGGNSPLHF
V: TRBV3-1/TRBV3-2
D: TRBD1
J: TRBJ1-6
size: .

DNA: TGTGCCAGCAGCCCGGGAGGGGTTCGGAACACTGAAGCTTTCTTT
CDR3: CASSPGGVRNTEAFF
V: TRBV5-4
D: .
J: TRBJ1-1
size: .

DNA: TGTGCCAGCAGCGCCGGACAGGGTACCTACAATGAGCAGTTCTTC
CDR3: CASSAGQGTYNEQFF
V: TRBV9
D: TRBD1
J: TRBJ2-1
size: .

DNA: TGCGCCAGCAGCTCGGGGGACCTCTATGGCTACACCTTC
CDR3: CASSSGDLYGYTF
V: TRBV5-1
D: .
J: TRBJ1-2
size: .

DNA: TGCAGCGTAGCAGGGACTAGCTTATCAGATACGCAGTATTTT
CDR3: CSVAGTSLSDTQYF
V: TRBV29-1
D: TRBD2
J: TRBJ2-3
size: .

DNA: TGTGCCATCAGTGCCAACAGGGGCGGGACTGAAGCTTTCTTT
CDR3: CAISANRGGTEAFF
V: TRBV10-3
D: TRBD1
J: TRBJ1-1
size: .

DNA: TGTGCCAGCAGTAGAGGATGGAGGGGGGATTCCAATGAGCAGTTCTTC
CDR3: CASSRGWRGDSNEQFF
V: TRBV7-9
D: .
J: TRBJ2-1
size: .

DNA: TGTGCCAGCAGCTTTGGCGGGAGGGGGTACAATGAGCAGTTCTTC
CDR3: CASSFGGRGYNEQFF
V: TRBV5-5
D: TRBD2
J: TRBJ2-1
size: .

DNA: TGTGCCAGCAGTGAGGCCGCGTACTATGGCTACACCTTC
CDR3: CASSEAAYYGYTF
V: TRBV2
D: .
J: TRBJ1-2
size: .

DNA: TGTGCCTGGAGTAAGGGGGAGGGCACAGATACGCAGTATTTT
CDR3: CAWSKGEGTDTQYF
V: TRBV30
D: .
J: TRBJ2-3
size: .

DNA: TGCGCCAGCAGCTTGTACGGGGACTATCACTCTGGGGCCAACGTCCTGACTTTC
CDR3: CASSLYGDYHSGANVLTF
V: TRBV5-1
D: TRBD2
J: TRBJ2-6
size: .

DNA: TGCAGCGTTGTTGGCGGTGGAGGGCCAGAGACCCAGTACTTC
CDR3: CSVVGGGGPETQYF
V: TRBV29-1
D: .
J: TRBJ2-5
size: few

DNA: TGTGCCAGCAGCCCAAGACTAGCGGGGAGCACAGATACGCAGTATTTT
CDR3: CASSPRLAGSTDTQYF
V: TRBV13
D: TRBD2
J: TRBJ2-3
size: .

DNA: TGCGCCAGCAGCCAAGGGACCGGGGGTCCTGCCGGGGAGCTGTTTTTT
CDR3: CASSQGTGGPAGELFF
V: TRBV5-1
D: .
J: TRBJ2-2
size: .

DNA: TGCGCCAGCAGCTGGAGACAGGGTAACACTGAAGCTTTCTTT
CDR3: CASSWRQGNTEAFF
V: TRBV4-1
D: TRBD1
J: TRBJ1-1
size: .

DNA: TGTGCCAGCAGTGTTTGGGGGGGGCATCGTACCACCGGGGAGCTGTTTTTT
CDR3: CASSVWGGHRTTGELFF
V: TRBV2
D: .
J: TRBJ2-2
size: few

DNA: TGTGCCAGCAGCTTTAGCGGGGGGGCCTACAATGAGCAGTTCTTC
CDR3: CASSFSGGAYNEQFF
V: TRBV7-3
D: TRBD2
J: TRBJ2-1
size: few

DNA: TGTGCCAGTAGTAACTATCATCGACAGGGTGAAGAAAAACTGTTTTTT
CDR3: CASSNYHRQGEEKLFF
V: TRBV19
D: TRBD1
J: TRBJ1-4
size: .

DNA: TGCGCCAGCAGAGGGTCATGGGGCGGGGGGGAGACCCAGTACTTC
CDR3: CASRGSWGGGETQYF
V: TRBV4-1
D: TRBD2
J: TRBJ2-5
size: .

DNA: TGTGCCAGCAGCTTAAAAGTACGGCTAGCGGGAGTGACCGGGGAGCTGTTTTTT
CDR3: CASSLKVRLAGVTGELFF
V: TRBV7-9
D: TRBD2
J: TRBJ2-2
size: .

DNA: TGTGCCAGCATGTCCCCCGGGGGGCAAGCCACCTTC
CDR3: CASMSPGGQATF
V: TRBV28
D: .
J: TRBJ1-2
size: .

DNA: TGTGCCAGCAGCAGCCAGGGGCATGGGGCGAACTATGGCTACACCTTC
CDR3: CASSSQGHGANYGYTF
V: TRBV9
D: .
J: TRBJ1-2
size: .

DNA: TGTGCCAGCAGTTTTGGTGGAGAAGAGACCCAGTACTTC
CDR3: CASSFGGEETQYF
V: TRBV6-6
D: .
J: TRBJ2-5
size: .

DNA: TGTGCCAGCAGTATCAACCCCACCTACAATGAGCAGTTCTTC
CDR3: CASSINPTYNEQFF
V: TRBV6-6
D: .
J: TRBJ2-1
size: .

DNA: TGTGCCAGCAGCCAATGGACAGGGGGCCGGTATGGAAACACCATATATTTT
CDR3: CASSQWTGGRYGNTIYF
V: TRBV3-1/TRBV3-2
D: TRBD1
J: TRBJ1-3
size: .